This TCR beta chain was captured by sequencing in a study of blood T cell repertoires in COVID-19. V shed 0 bases and J shed 6 bases, with 9 bases lying between them. The CDR3 contains 13 residues. Germline V gene sequence: CDR1 SGDLS, CDR2 YYNGEE. As handled by the study authors: Reference gene primer amplification in the assay estimated nucleated cell counts. TCRdb's copy holds only in-frame clones and misses some; the assay was immunoSEQ multiplex PCR. V, J and clone size are taken as reported in that table, and D and trimming were inferred from the DNA itself. The sample shows some 210,000 clones, less than 90% of them seen only once.

This clonotype was sampled from a human donor in a cohort sampled during active COVID-19. V is TRBV9 and J is TRBJ1-2; D unresolved. Sequenced: peripheral blood. The DNA of the CDR3 is TGTGCCAGCAGCGTAGTCAGGAGGGATGGCTACACCTTC. It specifies CASSVVRRDGYTF.